These 3 T cell receptor beta chains originate from one sample sequenced in a study of cytomegalovirus exposure and HLA in healthy donors. PCR primers comprised 60 Vbeta and 13 Jbeta primers. Profiled with immunoSEQ multiplex PCR; TCRdb holds only in-frame clones, not every one. The sample carries 90,000 to 130,000 clones, around 80% recorded once. The sequenced material came from PBMCs. The receptors come from an older woman in good health and CMV-seropositive.

The gene calls are TRBV19 and TRBJ2-4; 13 bases are shared with TRBD2. Germline lookup yields CDR1 LNHDA and CDR2 SQIVND (reference sequence). The CDR3 runs 16 residues. J was trimmed by 6 bases and V by 6 bases; bases with no gene match: 8. CDR3 sequence (DNA): TGTGCCAGTAGCGTACTAGCGGGAGGGCGTGGAAACATTCAGTACTTC. Translated: CASSVLAGGRGNIQYF.

This chain links TRBV30 with TRBJ2-7; 11 bases are a match to TRBD2. The CDR3 sequence is 21 residues long. Germline loops: CDR1 GTSNPN, CDR2 SVGIG (reference sequence). With V trimmed by 0 bases and J by 6 bases, 25 bases remained unmatched. CDR3 sequence: CAWSVAPSSLAGAGLRGEQYF. DNA of the CDR3: TGTGCCTGGAGTGTAGCCCCTTCTTCACTAGCGGGAGCTGGGCTTAGAGGCGAGCAGTACTTC.

The rearrangement uses TRBV5-1 and TRBJ1-1; 7 positions agree with TRBD1. Germline CDR1 is SGHRS and CDR2 is YFSETQ. The CDR3 sequence is 16 residues long. Trimming at V came to 2 bases and at J to 1 base, leaving 8 bases not matched to a gene. The CDR3 nucleotides are TGCGCCAGCAGCTTAACTCCAGAGGGGGCGAACACTGAAGCTTTCTTT. This translates into CASSLTPEGANTEAFF. Full variable domain (rest looked up from reference TRBV5-1 and TRBJ1-1): KAGVTQTPRYLIKTRGQQVTLSCSPISGHRSVSWYQQTPGQGLQFLFEYFSETQRNKGNFPGRFSGRQFSNSRSEMNVSTLELGDSALYLCASSLTPEGANTEAFFGQGTRLTVV.